In its sample, the clone carrying this T cell receptor (beta chain) was seen many times. Unique molecular identifiers were built into the TCRbeta library. MiXCR, applied by TCRdb to the PCR reads, yields one record per CDR3 protein. The table lists 200,000 to 250,000 distinct CDR3 sequences, about 11% of them singletons. These data are taken from a study of T-cell reconstitution after alpha-beta-depleted transplantation in children. This CDR3 spans 16 amino acids. Looked up from germline, CDR1 is SGHRS and CDR2 is YFSETQ. After removal of 4 bases from V and 0 bases from J, the junction contained 7 bases not matched to a gene.

The TCR originated in a human donor who donated a stem cell graft to a child with acute lymphoblastic leukemia. The chain has TRBV5-1 and TRBJ2-4; 7 bases are a match to TRBD1. The sequenced sample was PBMCs from the stem cell graft donor, obtained from the stem cell graft. The CDR3: CASSRDRQLAKNIQYF. CDR3 DNA sequence: TGCGCCAGCAGCAGGGACAGACAACTAGCCAAAAACATTCAGTACTTC.